This T cell receptor (beta chain) is from a study of blood T cell repertoires in COVID-19. About the research overall: Samples taken during acute and convalescent COVID-19 were collected in the United States, Italy and Spain. Sources were T cells, B-cell-depleted T cells, or PBMCs; the material itself was cDNA or gDNA.

Germline V lookup: CDR1 SGHDT, CDR2 YYEEEE. With 1 base removed from V and 2 bases from J, the gap between germline ends came to 9 bases. The CDR3 length is 15 residues. How the authors handled the data: The authors estimated nucleated cell counts from reference gene primer amplification. Profiled with immunoSEQ multiplex PCR; TCRdb holds only in-frame clones, not every one. Clone size and the V and J calls come from that table; the DNA yielded D and trimming. The sample has about 98,000 clones, 70% to 90% seen once. This clonotype was sampled from a man aged 40-55 years with active or convalescent COVID-19. The sequenced material came from peripheral blood. V gene TRBV5-6 combines with J gene TRBJ2-2, with D possibly matching TRBD1 (5 bases). CDR3 DNA: TGTGCCAGCAGCTTGCCAGGGCTCAACACCGGGGAGCTGTTTTTT. This sequence encodes CASSLPGLNTGELFF. Full variable domain (rest looked up from reference TRBV5-6 and TRBJ2-2): DAGVTQSPTHLIKTRGQQVTLRCSPKSGHDTVSWYQQALGQGPQFIFQYYEEEERQRGNFPDRFSGHQFPNYSSELNVNALLLGDSALYLCASSLPGLNTGELFFGEGSRLTVL.